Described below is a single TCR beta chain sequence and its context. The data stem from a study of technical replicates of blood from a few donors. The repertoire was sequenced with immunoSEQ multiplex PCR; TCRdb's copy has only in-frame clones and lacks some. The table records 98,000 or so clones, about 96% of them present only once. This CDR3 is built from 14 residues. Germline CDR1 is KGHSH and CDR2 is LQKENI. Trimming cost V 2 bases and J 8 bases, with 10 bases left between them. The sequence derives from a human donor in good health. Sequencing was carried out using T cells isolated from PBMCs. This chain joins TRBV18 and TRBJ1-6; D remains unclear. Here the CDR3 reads CASSPSGRDSPLHF. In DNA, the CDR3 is TGTGCCAGCTCACCATCGGGTCGAGATTCACCCCTCCACTTT.